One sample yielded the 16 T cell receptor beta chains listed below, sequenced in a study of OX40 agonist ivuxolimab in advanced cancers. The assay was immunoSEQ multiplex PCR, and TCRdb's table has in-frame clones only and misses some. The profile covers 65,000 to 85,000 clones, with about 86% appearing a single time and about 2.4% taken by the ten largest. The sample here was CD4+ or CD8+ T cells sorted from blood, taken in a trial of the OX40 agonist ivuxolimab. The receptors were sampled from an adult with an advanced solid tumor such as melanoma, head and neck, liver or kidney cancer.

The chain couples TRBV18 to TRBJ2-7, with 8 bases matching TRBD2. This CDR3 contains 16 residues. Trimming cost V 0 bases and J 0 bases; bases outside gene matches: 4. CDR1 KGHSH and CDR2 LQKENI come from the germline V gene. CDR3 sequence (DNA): TGTGCCAGCTCACCACCGAGCGGGGGCCTCTCCTACGAGCAGTACTTC. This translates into CASSPPSGGLSYEQYF.

Here the CDR3 DNA reads TGTGCCAGTTCCGGGTCCCTCCGTTTCTACGAGCAGTACTTC. Translated, it gives CASSGSLRFYEQYF. The V and J genes are TRBV19 and TRBJ2-7; D unclear. The CDR3 runs to 14 residues. In germline, CDR1 is LNHDA, CDR2 SQIVND (reference sequence). Deletions cut 8 bases from V and 3 bases from J, with 17 bases between.

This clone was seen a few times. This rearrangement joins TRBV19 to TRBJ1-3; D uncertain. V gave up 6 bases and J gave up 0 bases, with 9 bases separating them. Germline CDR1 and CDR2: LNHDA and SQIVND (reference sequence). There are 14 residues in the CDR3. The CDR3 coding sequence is TGTGCCAGTAGCACTCTCGGCTCTGGAAACACCATATATTTT. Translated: CASSTLGSGNTIYF. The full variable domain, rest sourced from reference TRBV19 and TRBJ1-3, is DGGITQSPKYLFRKEGQNVTLSCEQNLNHDAMYWYRQDPGQGLRLIYYSQIVNDFQKGDIAEGYSVSREKKESFPLTVTSAQKNPTAFYLCASSTLGSGNTIYFGEGSWLTVV.

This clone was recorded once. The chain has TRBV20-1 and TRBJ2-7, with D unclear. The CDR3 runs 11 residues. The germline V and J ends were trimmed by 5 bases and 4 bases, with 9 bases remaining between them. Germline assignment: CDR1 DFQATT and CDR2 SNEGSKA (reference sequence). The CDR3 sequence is CSAYKPYEQYF. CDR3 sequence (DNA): TGCAGTGCTTACAAGCCTTACGAGCAGTACTTC.

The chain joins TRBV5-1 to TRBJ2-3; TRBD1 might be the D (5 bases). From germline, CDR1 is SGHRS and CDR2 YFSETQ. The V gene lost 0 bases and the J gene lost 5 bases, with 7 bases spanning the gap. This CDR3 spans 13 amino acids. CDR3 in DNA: TGCGCCAGCAGCTTGGCAGGGCAAGATACGCAGTATTTT. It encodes CASSLAGQDTQYF.

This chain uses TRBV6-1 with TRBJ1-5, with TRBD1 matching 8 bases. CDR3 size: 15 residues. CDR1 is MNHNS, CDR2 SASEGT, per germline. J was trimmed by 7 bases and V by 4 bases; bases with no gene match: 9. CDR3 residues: CASSAQGALRQPQHF. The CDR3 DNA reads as TGTGCCAGCAGTGCCCAGGGGGCGCTTCGGCAGCCCCAGCATTTT.

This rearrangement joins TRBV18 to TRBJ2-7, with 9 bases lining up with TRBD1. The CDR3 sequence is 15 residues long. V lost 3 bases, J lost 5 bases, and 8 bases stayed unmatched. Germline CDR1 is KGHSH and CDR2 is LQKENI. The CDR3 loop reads CASSPIGTGRDEQYF. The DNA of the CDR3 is TGTGCCAGCTCACCTATCGGGACAGGGAGGGACGAGCAGTACTTC.

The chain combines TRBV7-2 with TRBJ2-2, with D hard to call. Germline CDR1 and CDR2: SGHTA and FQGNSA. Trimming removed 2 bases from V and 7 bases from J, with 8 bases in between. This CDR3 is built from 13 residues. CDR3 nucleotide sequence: TGTGCCAGCAGCTTATTTTACGACGGGGAGCTGTTTTTT. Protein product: CASSLFYDGELFF.

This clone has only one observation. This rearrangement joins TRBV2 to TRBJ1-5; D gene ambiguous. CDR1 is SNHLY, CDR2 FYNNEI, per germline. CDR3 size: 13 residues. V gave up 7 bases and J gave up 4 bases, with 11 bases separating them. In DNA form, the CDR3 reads TGTGCCAGCAAGGAACAGACAAATCAGCCCCAGCATTTT. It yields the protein CASKEQTNQPQHF.

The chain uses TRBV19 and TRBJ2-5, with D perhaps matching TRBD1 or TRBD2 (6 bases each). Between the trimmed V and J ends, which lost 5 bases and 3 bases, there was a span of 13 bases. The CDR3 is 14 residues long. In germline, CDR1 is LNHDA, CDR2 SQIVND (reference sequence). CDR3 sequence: CASSGGRGKETQYF. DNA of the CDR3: TGTGCCAGTAGTGGGGGGCGCGGGAAAGAGACCCAGTACTTC.

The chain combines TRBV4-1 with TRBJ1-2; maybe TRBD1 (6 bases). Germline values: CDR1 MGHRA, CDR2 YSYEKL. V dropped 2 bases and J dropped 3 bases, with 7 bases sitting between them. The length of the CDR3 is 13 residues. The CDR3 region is CASSQNRDYGYTF. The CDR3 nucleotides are TGCGCCAGCAGCCAAAACAGGGACTATGGCTACACCTTC.

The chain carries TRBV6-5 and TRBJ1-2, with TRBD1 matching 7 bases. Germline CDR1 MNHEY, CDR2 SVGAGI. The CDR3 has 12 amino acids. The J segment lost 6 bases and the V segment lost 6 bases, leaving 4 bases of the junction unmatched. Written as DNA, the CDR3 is TGTGCCAGCAGATCACAGGGGAATGGCTACACCTTC. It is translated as CASRSQGNGYTF.

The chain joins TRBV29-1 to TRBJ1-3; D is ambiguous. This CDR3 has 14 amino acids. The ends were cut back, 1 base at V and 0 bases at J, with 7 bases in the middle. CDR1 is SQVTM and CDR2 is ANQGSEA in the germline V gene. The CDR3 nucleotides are TGCAGCGTTGAAGGTCTTCTCTCTGGAAACACCATATATTTT. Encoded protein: CSVEGLLSGNTIYF.

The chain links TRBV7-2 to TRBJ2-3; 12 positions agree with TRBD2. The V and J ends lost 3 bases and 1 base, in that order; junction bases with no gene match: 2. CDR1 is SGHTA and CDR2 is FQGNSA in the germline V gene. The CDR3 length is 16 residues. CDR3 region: CASSLTSGGRTDTQYF. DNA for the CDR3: TGTGCCAGCAGCTTGACTAGCGGGGGCCGCACAGATACGCAGTATTTT.

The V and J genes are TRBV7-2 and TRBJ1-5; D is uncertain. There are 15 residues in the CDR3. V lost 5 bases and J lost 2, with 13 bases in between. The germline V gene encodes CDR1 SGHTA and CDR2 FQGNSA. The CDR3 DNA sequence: TGTGCCAGCAGCCGGTTCGCGAATGGCAATCAGCCCCAGCATTTT. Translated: CASSRFANGNQPQHF.

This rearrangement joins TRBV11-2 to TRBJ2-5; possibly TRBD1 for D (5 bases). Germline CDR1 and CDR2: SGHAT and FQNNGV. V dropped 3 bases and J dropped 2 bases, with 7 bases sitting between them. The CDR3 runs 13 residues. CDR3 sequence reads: CASSFDRQETQYF. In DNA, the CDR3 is TGTGCCAGCAGCTTTGACAGACAAGAGACCCAGTACTTC.